Below, 27 T cell receptor beta chains from the same sample are listed, as sequenced in a study of T cell responses to AZD1222 COVID-19 vaccine. Libraries were prepared by immunoSEQ multiplex PCR; TCRdb keeps only in-frame clonotypes and omits some of them. The sample records around 140,000 clones, roughly 93% being singletons. Sequenced material: peripheral blood, taken 28 days after the second AZD1222 dose. The origin of the receptors is an adult who received the AZD1222 COVID-19 vaccine.

The chain carries TRBV19 and TRBJ2-4; D perhaps matches TRBD2 (5 bases). V lost 9 bases to trimming and J lost 4 bases, with 16 bases between them. The germline CDR1 and CDR2 sequences are LNHDA and SQIVND (reference sequence). The CDR3 runs 14 residues. This CDR3 is CASNLPGNKNIQYF. The CDR3 DNA follows: TGTGCCAGCAACCTACCCGGGAATAAAAACATTCAGTACTTC.

This clone turned up a few times. J is TRBJ1-3 and V is TRBV6-5; D gene unclear. CDR3 length equals 14 residues. CDR1 is MNHEY and CDR2 is SVGAGI in the germline V gene. Deletions cut 10 bases from V and 3 bases from J, with 16 bases between. The CDR3 loop reads CATFLEAIGNTIYF. CDR3 nucleotide sequence: TGTGCCACCTTTTTGGAGGCAATTGGAAACACCATATATTTT.

The gene calls are TRBV13 and TRBJ1-2; TRBD1 is a possible D gene (5 bases). Trimming cost V 0 bases and J 0 bases, with 11 bases left between them. CDR3 length equals 16 residues. Germline V CDR1 and CDR2: PRHDT, FYEKMQ (reference sequence). Written as DNA, the CDR3 is TGTGCCAGCAGCTTAGGAGCACAGGCACCTAACTATGGCTACACCTTC. Translated, it gives CASSLGAQAPNYGYTF.

This clone was seen more than once but under ten times. The CDR3 DNA sequence: TGTGCCAGCAGTTTGTTCGGAGATCAGCCCCAGCATTTT. Translation gives CASSLFGDQPQHF. The chain combines TRBV6-2 or TRBV6-3 with TRBJ1-5; D unresolved. CDR1 and CDR2 from the germline V gene are MNHEY and SVGEGT. The CDR3 totals 13 residues. Trimming removed 4 bases at V and 5 bases at J, with 9 bases between.

J is TRBJ1-5 and V is TRBV30, with a weak D call TRBD1 (5 bases). CDR3 length: 13 amino acids. V was cut by 2 bases and J by 6 bases, with 11 bases left in between. Germline values: CDR1 GTSNPN, CDR2 SVGIG (reference sequence). The DNA of the CDR3 is TGTGCCTGGAGTTTCACGGGGGGTCAGCCCCAGCATTTT. Translated, it gives CAWSFTGGQPQHF.

The chain joins TRBV10-3 to TRBJ1-1; TRBD1 matches at 9 bases. V shed 5 bases, J shed 3 bases, and the junction held 7 bases outside the gene matches. Per germline, CDR1 ENHRY and CDR2 SYGVKD. This CDR3 contains 15 residues. CDR3 nucleotides: TGTGCCATCAGTCTCCGGGACAGGGTAGACACTGAAGCTTTCTTT. As protein: CAISLRDRVDTEAFF.

This clone has just one count. V is TRBV19 and J is TRBJ1-2; D not resolved. V lost 4 bases, J lost 5 bases, and 11 bases lay in between. The CDR3 is 13 amino acids. Germline V lookup: CDR1 LNHDA, CDR2 SQIVND (reference sequence). CDR3 residues: CASSRVQHYGYTF. Written as DNA, the CDR3 is TGTGCCAGTAGTAGAGTACAGCATTATGGCTACACCTTC.

The CDR3 sequence: CASSPTGSSNYGYTF. In DNA form, the CDR3 reads TGTGCCAGCTCACCCACAGGTTCCTCAAACTATGGCTACACCTTC. The chain combines TRBV18 with TRBJ1-2; D might be TRBD1 (5 bases). V dropped 3 bases and J dropped 2 bases, with 13 bases sitting between them. Per germline, CDR1 KGHSH and CDR2 LQKENI. CDR3 length: 15 residues.

The CDR3 bases are TGTGCCAGCAGCGTAGATGGCGGGGTTACAATGGAGCAGTTCTTC. This encodes CASSVDGGVTMEQFF. The chain joins TRBV9 to TRBJ2-1; possible D gene TRBD2, 6 bases. The CDR3 sequence is 15 residues long. Germline V gene lookup returns CDR1 SGDLS and CDR2 YYNGEE. Trimming pared 0 bases from V and 10 bases from J, leaving 17 bases between.

The chain links TRBV9 to TRBJ2-1; 8 bases line up with TRBD2. This CDR3 is built from 15 residues. V lost 0 bases to trimming and J lost 6 bases; unmatched junction nucleotides: 5. Germline V lookup: CDR1 SGDLS, CDR2 YYNGEE. The CDR3 spells CASSVASGRPNEQFF. In nucleotides, the CDR3 is TGTGCCAGCAGCGTAGCCAGCGGGAGACCCAATGAGCAGTTCTTC.

The rearrangement joins TRBV7-9 to TRBJ2-1, with unresolved D. Germline values: CDR1 SEHNR, CDR2 FQNEAQ (reference sequence). This CDR3 comprises 16 residues. Trimming left V 5 bases short and J 0 bases short, with 14 bases between. The CDR3 nucleotides read TGTGCCAGCAGCCAATGGACGGCAAGCTCCTACAATGAGCAGTTCTTC. It specifies CASSQWTASSYNEQFF.

V and J are TRBV18 and TRBJ1-6; the match to TRBD1 covers 7 bases. This CDR3 contains 13 residues. The V gene end was trimmed by 6 bases and the J gene end by 8 bases; junction bases not matched to a gene: 4. CDR1 is KGHSH and CDR2 is LQKENI in the germline V gene. The CDR3 region has the DNA TGTGCCAGCTCCCAGGGGGGTGATTCACCCCTCCACTTT. This translates into CASSQGGDSPLHF.

Worth noting for this clone: The junction differs from germline at one of its ends, possibly a read error. The chain combines TRBV7-7 with TRBJ2-1, with D perhaps assigned TRBD1 or TRBD2 (5 bases each). The germline gives CDR1 SSHAT, CDR2 FNYEAQ (reference sequence). This CDR3 comprises 16 residues. This CDR3 is CASSLTGASSYNEQFF. The CDR3 DNA reads TGTGCTAGCAGCTTAACCGGGGCAAGCTCCTACAATGAGCAGTTCTTC.

The chain combines TRBV7-9 with TRBJ1-2; D unresolved. This CDR3 region has 12 residues. Deletions cut 5 bases from V and 8 bases from J, with 12 bases between. Germline loops: CDR1 SEHNR, CDR2 FQNEAQ (reference sequence). CDR3 DNA sequence: TGTGCCAGCAGCCGGGCTGGATGGGGCTACACCTTC. Translated, it gives CASSRAGWGYTF.

This clone was detected once. The V gene is TRBV6-5, the J gene TRBJ1-2, with 7 bases aligning to TRBD1. Trimming removed 5 bases from V and 2 bases from J; junction bases left unmatched: 2. This CDR3 is 13 amino acids long. In germline, CDR1 is MNHEY, CDR2 SVGAGI. The CDR3 spells CASSPTGNYGYTF. In DNA form, the CDR3 reads TGTGCCAGCAGTCCGACAGGGAACTATGGCTACACCTTC.

The rearrangement joins TRBV27 to TRBJ2-7, with D possibly being TRBD2 (6 bases). Trimming took 5 bases from V and 1 from J, leaving 15 bases between them. This CDR3 contains 15 residues. Germline V gene sequence: CDR1 MNHEY, CDR2 SMNVEV (reference sequence). The CDR3 reads CASSLRLRGSYEQYF. DNA of the CDR3: TGTGCCAGCAGTCTTCGGTTGCGGGGATCCTACGAGCAGTACTTC.

The chain combines TRBV5-1 with TRBJ1-6; 7 bases align to TRBD1. The germline gives CDR1 SGHRS, CDR2 YFSETQ. V lost 3 bases and J lost 9; bases outside the gene matches: 9. The CDR3 has 15 amino acids. In nucleotides, the CDR3 is TGCGCCAGCAGCTCCTCGGCAGGGGGGGTTTCACCCCTCCACTTT. This sequence encodes CASSSSAGGVSPLHF.

This clone was observed once. This chain links TRBV4-1 with TRBJ2-7; no definite D call. Per germline, CDR1 MGHRA and CDR2 YSYEKL. V gave up 0 bases and J gave up 2 bases, with 8 bases separating them. This CDR3 has 14 amino acids. The CDR3 reads CASSQESGTYEQYF. In DNA form, the CDR3 reads TGCGCCAGCAGCCAAGAGAGTGGGACCTACGAGCAGTACTTC.

The chain links TRBV28 to TRBJ1-6; D not certain. The CDR3 has 14 amino acids. V lost 7 bases and J lost 6, with 13 bases in between. The germline gives CDR1 MDHEN, CDR2 SYDVKM. CDR3 sequence (DNA): TGTGCCAGCACTCCTGGAGCCCTTAATTCACCCCTCCACTTT. It yields the protein CASTPGALNSPLHF.

This sequence joins TRBV6-5 and TRBJ1-1; possibly TRBD1 for D (5 bases). The CDR3 has 13 amino acids. V shed 6 bases and J shed 5 bases, with 13 bases lying between them. Germline assignment: CDR1 MNHEY and CDR2 SVGAGI. This chain's CDR3 is CASSREGWTEAFF. CDR3 in DNA: TGTGCCAGCAGCCGAGAGGGGTGGACTGAAGCTTTCTTT.

The chain joins TRBV5-1 to TRBJ1-1; 10 positions match TRBD1. The CDR3 runs to 17 residues. V gave up 4 bases and J gave up 0 bases; unmatched junction bases: 9. Per germline, CDR1 SGHRS and CDR2 YFSETQ. The CDR3 sequence: CASSLGWTGGMNTEAFF. The CDR3 nucleotides read TGCGCCAGCAGCCTGGGTTGGACAGGGGGGATGAACACTGAAGCTTTCTTT.

In regard to this clone: Germline is not matched at one junction end, which may reflect a read error. The chain uses TRBV7-7 and TRBJ2-5, with 8 bases aligning to TRBD2. This CDR3 region has 16 residues. Germline lookup yields CDR1 SSHAT and CDR2 FNYEAQ (reference sequence). The CDR3 loop is CASSQGRSGMPETQYF. Written as DNA, the CDR3 is TGTGCTAGCAGCCAAGGGCGTAGCGGGATGCCAGAGACCCAGTACTTC.

The rearrangement joins TRBV13 to TRBJ2-7; perhaps TRBD2 as D (6 bases). The germline V and J ends were trimmed by 5 bases and 0 bases, with 11 bases remaining between them. CDR1 and CDR2 from the germline V gene are PRHDT and FYEKMQ (reference sequence). This CDR3 is 14 amino acids long. CDR3 residues: CASSTTRSSYEQYF. The CDR3 region has the DNA TGTGCCAGCAGCACGACTAGGAGCTCCTACGAGCAGTACTTC.

The chain links TRBV4-1 to TRBJ2-1; 9 positions match TRBD1. V was clipped by 0 bases and J by 4 bases; unmatched bases: 1. Germline-derived CDR1 and CDR2 are MGHRA and YSYEKL. This CDR3 is 15 amino acids long. The CDR3 DNA sequence: TGCGCCAGCAGCCAAGATGGACAGGGGTACAATGAGCAGTTCTTC. This gives the protein CASSQDGQGYNEQFF.

The CDR3 DNA is TGTGCCAGCAGCTTGTTTACAGGCAACTATGGCTACACCTTC. Amino acid sequence: CASSLFTGNYGYTF. The genes are TRBV5-6 and TRBJ1-2; TRBD1 is a possible D gene (5 bases). This CDR3 comprises 14 residues. In germline, CDR1 is SGHDT, CDR2 YYEEEE. V was clipped by 1 base and J by 2 bases, with 9 bases between them.

V is TRBV29-1 and J is TRBJ1-2; 10 bases align to TRBD1. V was clipped by 4 bases and J by 2 bases; unmatched bases: 10. CDR1 and CDR2 (germline): SQVTM, ANQGSEA. The CDR3 covers 16 residues. CDR3 coding DNA: TGCAGCGTTGTTGGAGGCACGGGACAGGGGAACTATGGCTACACCTTC. This gives the protein CSVVGGTGQGNYGYTF.

J is TRBJ2-5 and V is TRBV5-1; D not certain. This CDR3 is built from 14 residues. V was trimmed by 1 base and J by 1 base, leaving 8 bases between them. CDR1 and CDR2 (germline): SGHRS, YFSETQ. The CDR3 protein is CASSLFGFQETQYF. Here the CDR3 DNA reads TGCGCCAGCAGCTTGTTTGGGTTCCAAGAGACCCAGTACTTC. Drawing the rest from reference TRBV5-1 and TRBJ2-5, the complete variable domain is KAGVTQTPRYLIKTRGQQVTLSCSPISGHRSVSWYQQTPGQGLQFLFEYFSETQRNKGNFPGRFSGRQFSNSRSEMNVSTLELGDSALYLCASSLFGFQETQYFGPGTRLLVL.